This TCR beta chain comes out of a study of blood T cell repertoires in COVID-19. V was pared by 5 bases and J by 6 bases, with 22 bases between. CDR1 and CDR2 from the germline V gene are SEHNR and FQNEAQ (reference sequence). This CDR3 has 17 amino acids. Produced via immunoSEQ multiplex PCR; TCRdb's table is partial and in-frame only. Among about 240,000 clones listed, more than 75% were seen once. The chain couples TRBV7-9 to TRBJ1-4, with D possibly TRBD1 on 5 matching bases. Sequencing was done on a sample of PBMCs or T cells enriched from blood (not recorded which). This receptor was obtained from a woman aged 40 to 50 with acute COVID-19. This CDR3 is CASSEGAGKDYDEKLFF. The CDR3 coding sequence is TGTGCCAGCAGCGAAGGGGCAGGGAAGGATTACGATGAAAAACTGTTTTTT. The full variable domain, completed using reference TRBV7-9 and TRBJ1-4, is DTGVSQNPRHKITKRGQNVTFRCDPISEHNRLYWYRQTLGQGPEFLTYFQNEAQLEKSRLLSDRFSAERPKGSFSTLEIQRTEQGDSAMYLCASSEGAGKDYDEKLFFGSGTQLSVL.